Each of the 27 T cell receptor beta chains below was sequenced from the same sample in a study of blood T cell repertoires in COVID-19. Sequencing used immunoSEQ multiplex PCR; TCRdb keeps in-frame clones, though not all of them. The repertoire has roughly 40,000 clones, about 85% of them found once; the top ten carry 19%. The sequenced material came from peripheral blood. These receptors all stem from a man aged 50 to 59 in a cohort sampled during active COVID-19.

This chain's CDR3 is CASSYSIVGLGSYEQYF. DNA for the CDR3: TGTGCCAGCAGTTACTCGATCGTTGGACTAGGCTCCTACGAGCAGTACTTC. This chain joins TRBV6-2 or TRBV6-3 and TRBJ2-7; 7 bases agree with TRBD2. The CDR3 is 17 amino acids. Germline trimming cut 0 bases from V and 0 bases from J; bases unmatched to any gene: 8. The germline gives CDR1 MNHEY, CDR2 SVGEGT.

This clone appeared once. The genes are TRBV7-2 and TRBJ2-5; perhaps TRBD2 as D (6 bases). The germline gives CDR1 SGHTA, CDR2 FQGNSA. This CDR3 region has 13 residues. Deletions cut 5 bases from V and 9 bases from J, with 16 bases between. CDR3 protein: CASSGGTARAQYF. The CDR3, as DNA: TGTGCCAGCAGCGGCGGGACGGCAAGGGCCCAGTACTTC.

The chain uses TRBV18 and TRBJ1-1; a weak D match, TRBD1 (5 bases). Germline loops: CDR1 KGHSH, CDR2 LQKENI. CDR3 size: 14 residues. Between the trimmed V and J ends, which lost 1 base and 5 bases, there was a span of 11 bases. The DNA of the CDR3 is TGTGCCAGCTCACCACAGGGGAGGGTGACTGAAGCTTTCTTT. Translation: CASSPQGRVTEAFF.

The J gene is TRBJ2-3, the V gene TRBV7-8; D is possibly TRBD1 (5 bases). The CDR3 length is 16 residues. The germline V gene has CDR1 SGHVS and CDR2 FQNEAQ. Between the trimmed V and J ends, which lost 6 bases and 0 bases, there was a span of 16 bases. The CDR3 protein is CASSSHGHISTDTQYF. CDR3 coding DNA: TGTGCCAGCAGTTCTCACGGACATATCAGCACAGATACGCAGTATTTT.

The V call is TRBV12-3 or TRBV12-4, the J call TRBJ1-1; D may be TRBD1 (6 bases). Trimming took off 5 bases at V and 11 bases at J, with 18 bases between the two ends. The CDR3 covers 13 residues. DNA for the CDR3: TGTGCCAGCAGTCTCACAGGGATGCGATGGGCTTTCTTT. As protein: CASSLTGMRWAFF.

The chain is built from TRBV25-1 and TRBJ2-2, with TRBD1 matching 7 bases. The V segment lost 5 bases and the J segment 6 bases; nucleotides outside the gene matches: 18. The CDR3 is 18 residues long. Germline-derived CDR1 and CDR2 are MGHDK and SYGVNS. The CDR3 DNA reads as TGTGCCAGCAGTTTGTGGAGTAGGGGGCGAGAAGGGGCCGGGGAGCTGTTTTTT. It specifies CASSLWSRGREGAGELFF. Combining the CDR3 with reference TRBV25-1 and TRBJ2-2 gives the whole variable domain EADIYQTPRYLVIGTGKKITLECSQTMGHDKMYWYQQDPGMELHLIHYSYGVNSTEKGDLSSESTVSRIRTEHFPLTLESARPSHTSQYLCASSLWSRGREGAGELFFGEGSRLTVL.

The J gene is TRBJ1-5, the V gene TRBV6-2 or TRBV6-3, with 7 bases that match TRBD1. The CDR3 totals 14 residues. Trimming removed 6 bases from V and 3 bases from J; junction bases left unmatched: 5. The germline V gene encodes CDR1 MNHEY and CDR2 SVGEGT. CDR3 nucleotide sequence: TGTGCCAGCAGCTGGACAGGACACAATCAGCCCCAGCATTTT. Encoded protein: CASSWTGHNQPQHF.

The V call is TRBV5-1, the J call TRBJ2-5; 11 nucleotides agree with TRBD2. CDR1 and CDR2 from the germline V gene are SGHRS and YFSETQ. With V trimmed by 4 bases and J by 3 bases, 5 bases remained unmatched. The CDR3 sequence is 15 residues long. The CDR3 reads CASSPLAGVKETQYF. In DNA, the CDR3 is TGCGCCAGCAGCCCACTAGCGGGGGTTAAAGAGACCCAGTACTTC.

This chain connects TRBV6-5 to TRBJ2-7; unclear D gene. The V end lost 0 bases, the J end lost 2 bases, and 11 bases lay between the germline ends. The CDR3 has 15 residues. Per the germline V gene, CDR1 is MNHEY and CDR2 is SVGAGI. The CDR3 sequence is CASSYSGVNPYEQYF. The CDR3 bases are TGTGCCAGCAGTTACTCGGGCGTCAACCCCTACGAGCAGTACTTC.

The rearrangement joins TRBV11-2 to TRBJ1-1; no clear D. This CDR3 region has 14 residues. The germline V gene has CDR1 SGHAT and CDR2 FQNNGV. Trimming pared 2 bases from V and 5 bases from J, leaving 12 bases between. CDR3 in DNA: TGTGCCAGCAGCTTAACCGGGGTGGGTACTGAAGCTTTCTTT. Its translation: CASSLTGVGTEAFF.

The chain links TRBV7-9 to TRBJ2-3; 8 nucleotides match TRBD2. The length of the CDR3 is 13 residues. Per the germline V gene, CDR1 is SEHNR and CDR2 is FQNEAQ (reference sequence). V was pared by 11 bases and J by 2 bases, with 6 bases of the junction left unmatched. This CDR3 reads CAVLGGDTDTQYF. CDR3 coding DNA: TGTGCCGTACTCGGGGGGGACACAGATACGCAGTATTTT.

The chain couples TRBV24-1 to TRBJ2-6; D may be TRBD1 (6 bases). Germline V CDR1 and CDR2: KGHDR, SFDVKD. CDR3 size: 16 residues. V was shortened by 6 bases and J by 2 bases, with 13 bases between the two germline ends. The DNA for the CDR3 is TGTGCCACCAGTCAAAAAACAGGGACTGGGGCCAACGTCCTGACTTTC. Protein product: CATSQKTGTGANVLTF.

This clone was observed a single time. The V gene is TRBV28, the J gene TRBJ2-1; D unresolved. Trimming took off 5 bases at V and 4 bases at J, with 18 bases between the two ends. This CDR3 is built from 16 residues. Germline V gives CDR1 MDHEN, CDR2 SYDVKM. The CDR3 DNA is TGTGCCAGCAGTCTCCCGATAGCAGACCCTTACAATGAGCAGTTCTTC. Translating it yields CASSLPIADPYNEQFF.

The chain couples TRBV11-3 to TRBJ2-5, with TRBD2 identical over 13 bases. Trimming cost V 5 bases and J 0 bases; bases outside gene matches: 12. CDR3 size: 19 residues. The germline V gene encodes CDR1 SGHNT and CDR2 YENEEA. CDR3 amino acids: CASSGRTSGGSLYQETQYF. CDR3 DNA: TGTGCCAGCAGCGGCAGGACTAGCGGGGGATCCCTGTACCAAGAGACCCAGTACTTC.

This clone appeared once. This sequence joins TRBV9 and TRBJ2-1, with D tentatively TRBD1 (6 bases). The V gene lost 2 bases and the J gene lost 6 bases, with 12 bases spanning the gap. The length of the CDR3 is 14 residues. Per germline, CDR1 SGDLS and CDR2 YYNGEE. The DNA of the CDR3 is TGTGCCAGCAGCGTCCCAAACAGGGTCAATGAGCAGTTCTTC. It is translated as CASSVPNRVNEQFF.

The chain has TRBV9 and TRBJ2-2; 12 bases fit TRBD2. V lost 3 bases, J lost 7 bases, and 7 bases stayed unmatched. The V gene's germline CDR1 is SGDLS and CDR2 YYNGEE. This CDR3 has 16 amino acids. In DNA, the CDR3 is TGTGCCAGCAGCGCCACTAGCGGGGGGAAGTTCGGGGAGCTGTTTTTT. It codes for CASSATSGGKFGELFF.

This clone was detected only once. The V and J genes are TRBV10-3 and TRBJ1-2, with TRBD1 as a possible D gene (5 bases). V lost 2 bases and J 7 bases, leaving 20 bases between the germline ends. The CDR3 contains 16 residues. Germline values: CDR1 ENHRY, CDR2 SYGVKD. In nucleotides, the CDR3 is TGTGCCATCAGTGAGGACCTATTAGGGGCCGTCTCTGGCTACACCTTC. As protein: CAISEDLLGAVSGYTF.

V and J are TRBV4-3 and TRBJ2-1; 9 bases align to TRBD1. The length of the CDR3 is 16 residues. The trim removed 3 bases at V and 5 bases at J, leaving 8 bases unmatched. The germline CDR1 and CDR2 sequences are LGHNA and YSLEER. In DNA form, the CDR3 reads TGCGCCAGCAGCCAGGACCGGGACAGGGCCCACAATGAGCAGTTCTTC. Residues: CASSQDRDRAHNEQFF.

The J gene is TRBJ2-2, the V gene TRBV9; 10 nucleotides line up with TRBD2. Losses at the gene ends were 4 bases for V and 7 bases for J; bases not matched to a gene: 13. Germline CDR1 and CDR2: SGDLS and YYNGEE. This CDR3 has 17 residues. CDR3 region: CASSSPRTSGGVGELFF. The CDR3 nucleotides read TGTGCCAGCAGCTCACCCCGGACTAGCGGTGGTGTCGGGGAGCTGTTTTTT.

This chain links TRBV21-1 with TRBJ1-2; no check of the table's D call, TRBD1, against the DNA was made. TRBV21-1 represents a pseudogene. The CDR3 is made up of 18 amino acids. CDR3 bases: TGTGCCAACAACGGACACATTGATGACCGGAAAATTGCCCATGGCTACACCTTC. Protein: CANNGHIDDRKIAHGYTF.

The chain combines TRBV6-2 or TRBV6-3 with TRBJ2-5; 8 bases fit TRBD2. CDR1 is MNHEY, CDR2 SVGEGT, per germline. J was trimmed by 5 bases and V by 0 bases; bases with no gene match: 8. This CDR3 is 16 amino acids long. The chain's CDR3 is CASSYSNRGGLETQYF. CDR3 in DNA: TGTGCCAGCAGTTACTCGAACCGGGGGGGCCTTGAGACCCAGTACTTC.

The rearrangement joins TRBV18 to TRBJ2-1, with a possible D match to TRBD2 (7 bases). V was pared by 3 bases and J by 6 bases, with 21 bases between. The CDR3 runs 17 residues. Germline V gives CDR1 KGHSH, CDR2 LQKENI. CDR3 sequence: CASSPLGPLGGGNEQFF. DNA for the CDR3: TGTGCCAGCTCACCCCTCGGCCCTCTAGGGGGGGGCAATGAGCAGTTCTTC.

V is TRBV7-6 and J is TRBJ1-3, with TRBD1 identical over 8 bases. Trimming removed 4 bases from V and 2 bases from J; junction bases left unmatched: 7. CDR1 is SGHVS and CDR2 is FNYEAQ in the germline V gene. CDR3 length equals 16 residues. The CDR3 spells CASSSTQGEAGNTIYF. The CDR3 DNA sequence: TGTGCCAGCAGCTCAACACAGGGGGAAGCTGGAAACACCATATATTTT.

The rearrangement uses TRBV2 and TRBJ1-1; 8 bases map to TRBD1. The J segment lost 0 bases and the V segment lost 3 bases, leaving 3 bases of the junction unmatched. The CDR3 is 15 residues long. Germline assignment: CDR1 SNHLY and CDR2 FYNNEI. The DNA of the CDR3 is TGTGCCAGCAGTGACCCGACAGGGGTGAACACTGAAGCTTTCTTT. Amino acids: CASSDPTGVNTEAFF.

This chain uses TRBV2 with TRBJ1-1, with D perhaps TRBD1 (5 bases). The V end was cut by 8 bases, the J end by 4 bases, with 17 bases between. The CDR3 has 14 residues. In germline, CDR1 is SNHLY, CDR2 FYNNEI. The chain's CDR3 is CASEEQVSGTEAFF. DNA for the CDR3: TGTGCCAGCGAGGAACAGGTCTCGGGCACTGAAGCTTTCTTT.

The chain carries TRBV29-1 and TRBJ1-1; TRBD1 is a possible D gene (5 bases). This CDR3 has 13 amino acids. The V gene's germline CDR1 is SQVTM and CDR2 ANQGSEA. V was trimmed by 6 bases and J by 6 bases, leaving 17 bases between them. The chain's CDR3 is CSVRSGGVPEAFF. In DNA form, the CDR3 reads TGCAGCGTCCGGTCGGGGGGAGTACCTGAAGCTTTCTTT.

The chain links TRBV3-1 (or the pseudogene TRBV3-2) to TRBJ2-1; D possibly corresponds to TRBD2 (6 bases). The CDR3 is 22 residues long. V lost 0 bases, J lost 7 bases, and 34 bases lay in between. From germline, CDR1 is LGHDT and CDR2 YNNKEL (reference sequence). The CDR3 is CASSQESENIPTSIKIPNEQFF. The CDR3 bases are TGTGCCAGCAGCCAAGAATCTGAAAATATTCCGACTAGTATAAAAATCCCGAATGAGCAGTTCTTC.